This entry lists 19 T cell receptor beta chains sequenced from one sample in a study of T cell responses to AZD1222 COVID-19 vaccine (dated by TCRdb to the early 2020s). Per the publication, the time point label means: baseline before first vaccination. Libraries were built with the immunoSEQ multiplex PCR assay. TCRdb stores this immuneACCESS table with in-frame sequences only. Part of the clones is absent; in the studies checked, under half of the shortfall reflects unresolved V genes, and no reason is known for the rest. For this sample there are around 150,000 clones; under 95% appear just once. The top ten hold around 1.3% of the sample. The sample was peripheral blood, taken on day 0 of AZD1222 vaccination. All receptors come from an adult in good health.

The chain combines TRBV10-3 with TRBJ1-2; 7 positions match TRBD1. Germline CDR1 reads ENHRY; CDR2 reads SYGVKD. This CDR3 contains 14 residues. V shed 10 bases, J shed 4 bases, and the junction held 12 bases outside the gene matches. The CDR3 loop is CATVSGTEGYGYTF. CDR3 coding DNA: TGTGCCACCGTATCCGGGACAGAGGGCTATGGCTACACCTTC.

Turning to this clone: The sample carries other DNA sequences with the same CDR3. This chain joins TRBV30 and TRBJ1-6, with TRBD1 matching 9 bases. The ends lost 0 bases at V and 7 bases at J; junction bases unmatched: 1. This CDR3 spans 14 amino acids. Germline CDR1 GTSNPN, CDR2 SVGIG (reference sequence). The CDR3 sequence: CAWSVGTGNSPLHF. For the CDR3, the DNA is TGTGCCTGGAGTGTGGGGACAGGGAATTCACCCCTCCACTTT.

The chain carries TRBV4-1 and TRBJ2-4, with 11 bases aligning to TRBD2. V lost 1 base and J lost 3; bases outside the gene matches: 5. The V gene's germline CDR1 is MGHRA and CDR2 YSYEKL. The CDR3 loop spans 17 amino acids. The CDR3 protein is CASSQGQTSGVKNIQYF. In DNA form, the CDR3 reads TGCGCCAGCAGCCAAGGGCAGACTAGCGGGGTCAAAAACATTCAGTACTTC.

This chain links TRBV7-9 with TRBJ1-1, with D hard to call. The CDR3 covers 15 residues. Looked up from germline, CDR1 is SEHNR and CDR2 is FQNEAQ (reference sequence). The germline V and J ends were trimmed by 1 base and 1 base, with 10 bases remaining between them. The CDR3 loop is CASSLGRLRNTEAFF. The CDR3 DNA is TGTGCCAGCAGCTTAGGACGATTGAGGAACACTGAAGCTTTCTTT.

By frequency in the sample, this clone is medium-sized. The V gene is TRBV6-2 or TRBV6-3, the J gene TRBJ2-3, with D perhaps being TRBD1 or TRBD2 (5 bases each). The CDR3 is 16 amino acids. V was cut by 5 bases and J by 2 bases, with 17 bases left in between. The germline V gene has CDR1 MNHEY and CDR2 SVGEGT. The CDR3 spells CASSLGEGTHTDTQYF. For the CDR3, the DNA is TGTGCCAGCAGTCTCGGCGAGGGGACCCACACAGATACGCAGTATTTT.

The chain joins TRBV3-1 (or the pseudogene TRBV3-2) to TRBJ2-2; weak D call: TRBD2 (5 bases). Per the germline V gene, CDR1 is LGHDT and CDR2 is YNNKEL (reference sequence). V gave up 0 bases and J gave up 2 bases, with 10 bases separating them. This CDR3 is built from 16 residues. Written as DNA, the CDR3 is TGTGCCAGCAGCCAAGATCGGGGAACTAACACCGGGGAGCTGTTTTTT. Translation: CASSQDRGTNTGELFF.

CDR3 sequence reads: CASTDRGRMSNEKLFF. The CDR3 DNA sequence: TGTGCCAGTACCGACAGGGGGCGCATGTCTAATGAAAAACTGTTTTTT. J is TRBJ1-4 and V is TRBV19; the match to TRBD1 covers 10 bases. The germline V gene has CDR1 LNHDA and CDR2 SQIVND (reference sequence). The length of the CDR3 is 16 residues. V shed 7 bases and J 3 bases; nucleotides not matched to a gene: 8.

The chain uses TRBV6-2 or TRBV6-3 and TRBJ2-1; D gene uncertain. This CDR3 is 14 amino acids long. CDR1 is MNHEY and CDR2 is SVGEGT in the germline V gene. Trimming removed 6 bases at V and 5 bases at J, with 14 bases between. The CDR3 bases are TGTGCCAGCAGCTCGTACGGTGCCGACAATGAGCAGTTCTTC. Translating it yields CASSSYGADNEQFF.

The V call is TRBV19, the J call TRBJ1-2; no clear D gene. Germline assignment: CDR1 LNHDA and CDR2 SQIVND (reference sequence). This CDR3 has 14 amino acids. V was pared by 0 bases and J by 8 bases, with 13 bases between. The CDR3, as DNA: TGTGCCAGTAGTATAGAGGGCAGGACCGGAGGCTACACCTTC. Amino acids: CASSIEGRTGGYTF.

This clone appeared a few times. The chain joins TRBV30 to TRBJ2-3, with D possibly TRBD1 on 5 matching bases. V gave up 0 bases and J gave up 0 bases, with 7 bases separating them. CDR3 size: 14 residues. Germline V lookup: CDR1 GTSNPN, CDR2 SVGIG (reference sequence). CDR3 coding DNA: TGTGCCTGGAGTGTGGGGCAGAGCACAGATACGCAGTATTTT. Amino acid sequence: CAWSVGQSTDTQYF.

The chain links TRBV5-1 to TRBJ2-2, with D perhaps matching TRBD1 (6 bases). V shed 1 base and J shed 9 bases, with 25 bases lying between them. The CDR3 is made up of 18 amino acids. Germline V CDR1 and CDR2: SGHRS, YFSETQ. For the CDR3, the DNA is TGCGCCAGCAGCTTGACAGGGTGGGACCTTTGGGTCTTTCGGGAGCTGTTTTTT. Encoded protein: CASSLTGWDLWVFRELFF.

This clone was detected only a few times. The chain recombines TRBV7-8 with TRBJ2-2; 7 nucleotides align to TRBD2. Germline V gene sequence: CDR1 SGHVS, CDR2 FQNEAQ. The CDR3 is 18 amino acids. The V and J ends lost 6 bases and 0 bases, in that order; junction bases with no gene match: 13. The CDR3 region is CASSSLGLDFANTGELFF. CDR3 nucleotide sequence: TGTGCCAGCAGTTCGCTCGGACTAGACTTTGCGAACACCGGGGAGCTGTTTTTT.

This sequence joins TRBV21-1 and TRBJ2-7; the D call TRBD2 from the table was never checked on the DNA. TRBV21-1 is marked as a pseudogene. This CDR3 region has 15 residues. CDR3 protein: CASILGVAGGYEQYF. CDR3 DNA: TGTGCCAGCATCCTTGGGGTAGCGGGAGGCTACGAGCAGTACTTC.

CDR3 in amino acids: CASSLRGVPGNTIYF. The CDR3 DNA is TGTGCCAGCAGTTTAAGGGGGGTGCCTGGAAACACCATATATTTT. The chain links TRBV27 to TRBJ1-3; perhaps TRBD1 as D (6 bases). Germline V gives CDR1 MNHEY, CDR2 SMNVEV (reference sequence). The V gene lost 2 bases and the J gene lost 2 bases, with 10 bases spanning the gap. The CDR3 has 15 amino acids.

The chain has TRBV27 and TRBJ1-1; the D gene is possibly TRBD1 (5 bases). Germline loops: CDR1 MNHEY, CDR2 SMNVEV (reference sequence). Trimming took off 5 bases at V and 2 bases at J, with 12 bases between the two ends. This CDR3 is 14 amino acids long. This CDR3 reads CASSPRGANTEAFF. In nucleotides, the CDR3 is TGTGCCAGCAGTCCGCGGGGCGCCAACACTGAAGCTTTCTTT.

The genes are TRBV5-1 and TRBJ1-3; 8 nucleotides align to TRBD1. CDR1 and CDR2 (germline): SGHRS, YFSETQ. V was pared by 0 bases and J by 0 bases, with 5 bases of the junction left unmatched. The CDR3 spans 17 residues. The CDR3 is CASSLEGQASSGNTIYF. Written as DNA, the CDR3 is TGCGCCAGCAGCTTGGAGGGACAGGCAAGCTCTGGAAACACCATATATTTT.

The J gene is TRBJ2-7, the V gene TRBV7-9; 14 bases are shared with TRBD2. The CDR3 is 15 amino acids. Germline V CDR1 and CDR2: SEHNR, FQNEAQ (reference sequence). The V and J ends lost 5 bases and 4 bases, in that order; junction bases with no gene match: 4. The CDR3 nucleotides read TGTGCCAGCAGCATGGGACTAGCGGGGGATTACGAGCAGTACTTC. Translation: CASSMGLAGDYEQYF.

This chain links TRBV19 with TRBJ2-1; D is ambiguous. The CDR3 is made up of 14 amino acids. V lost 8 bases to trimming and J lost 6 bases, with 17 bases between them. Germline CDR1 and CDR2: LNHDA and SQIVND (reference sequence). The CDR3 loop reads CASRFDSESNEQFF. The CDR3 DNA is TGTGCCAGTCGTTTCGACTCCGAGAGCAATGAGCAGTTCTTC.

The CDR3 reads CASSIWPSGANVLTF. CDR3 sequence (DNA): TGTGCCAGTAGTATATGGCCGTCTGGGGCCAACGTCCTGACTTTC. The chain uses TRBV19 and TRBJ2-6; D is uncertain. Deletions cut 2 bases from V and 1 base from J, with 6 bases between. Germline V gene lookup returns CDR1 LNHDA and CDR2 SQIVND (reference sequence). The CDR3 length is 15 residues.